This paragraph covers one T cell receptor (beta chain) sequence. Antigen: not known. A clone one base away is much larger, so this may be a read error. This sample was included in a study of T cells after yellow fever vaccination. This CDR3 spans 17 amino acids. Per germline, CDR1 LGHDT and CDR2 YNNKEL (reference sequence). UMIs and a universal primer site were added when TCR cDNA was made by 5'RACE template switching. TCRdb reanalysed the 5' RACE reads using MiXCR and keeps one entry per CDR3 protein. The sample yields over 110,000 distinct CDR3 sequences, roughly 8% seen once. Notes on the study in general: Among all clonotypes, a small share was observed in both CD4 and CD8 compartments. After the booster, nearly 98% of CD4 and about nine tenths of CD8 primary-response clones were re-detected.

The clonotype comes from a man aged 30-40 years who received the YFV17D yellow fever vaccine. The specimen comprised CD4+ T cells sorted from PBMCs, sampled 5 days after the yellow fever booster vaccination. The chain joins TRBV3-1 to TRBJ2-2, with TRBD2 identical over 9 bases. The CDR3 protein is CAISQDSLAGSVGELFF. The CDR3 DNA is TGTGCCATCAGCCAAGATTCGCTAGCGGGAAGCGTCGGGGAGCTGTTTTTT.